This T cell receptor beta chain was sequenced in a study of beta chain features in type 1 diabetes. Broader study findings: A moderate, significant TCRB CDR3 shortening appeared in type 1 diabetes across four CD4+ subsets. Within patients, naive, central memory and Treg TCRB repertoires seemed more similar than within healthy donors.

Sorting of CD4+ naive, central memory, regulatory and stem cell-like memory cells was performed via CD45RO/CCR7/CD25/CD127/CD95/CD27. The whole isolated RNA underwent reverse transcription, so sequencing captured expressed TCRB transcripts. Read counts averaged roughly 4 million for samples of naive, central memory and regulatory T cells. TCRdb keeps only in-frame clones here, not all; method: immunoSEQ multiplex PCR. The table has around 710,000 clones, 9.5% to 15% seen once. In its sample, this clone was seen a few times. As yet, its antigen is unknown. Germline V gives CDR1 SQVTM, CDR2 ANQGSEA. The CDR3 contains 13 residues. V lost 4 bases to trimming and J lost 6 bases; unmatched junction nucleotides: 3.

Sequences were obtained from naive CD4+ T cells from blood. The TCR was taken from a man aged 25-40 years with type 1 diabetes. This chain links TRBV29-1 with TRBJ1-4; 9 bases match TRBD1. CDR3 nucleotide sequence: TGCAGCGTTGGGCGACAGGGGGATGAAAAACTGTTTTTT. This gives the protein CSVGRQGDEKLFF.